Listed here is a single T cell receptor (beta chain). As yet, its antigen is unknown. Using immunoSEQ multiplex PCR, the repertoire was profiled, and TCRdb retains in-frame clones only, with some absent. The table records 85,000 to 90,000 clones, roughly 89% of them present only once. The entry originates in a study of T cell responses to AZD1222 COVID-19 vaccine. Overall study results and limits: Donors were chiefly white British, with a greater number of females, and clonal diversity was perhaps underestimated.

There are 14 residues in the CDR3. V lost 7 bases and J lost 5, with 18 bases in between. Per germline, CDR1 MDHEN and CDR2 SYDVKM. The source material was peripheral blood, sampled on day 0 of MenACWY control vaccination. The chain combines TRBV28 with TRBJ2-7, with TRBD1 as a possible D gene (5 bases). This receptor was obtained from an adult in good health. As DNA, the CDR3 is TGTGCCAGCAACTTAAAAGGGGAATCCCACGAGCAGTACTTC. This translates into CASNLKGESHEQYF.